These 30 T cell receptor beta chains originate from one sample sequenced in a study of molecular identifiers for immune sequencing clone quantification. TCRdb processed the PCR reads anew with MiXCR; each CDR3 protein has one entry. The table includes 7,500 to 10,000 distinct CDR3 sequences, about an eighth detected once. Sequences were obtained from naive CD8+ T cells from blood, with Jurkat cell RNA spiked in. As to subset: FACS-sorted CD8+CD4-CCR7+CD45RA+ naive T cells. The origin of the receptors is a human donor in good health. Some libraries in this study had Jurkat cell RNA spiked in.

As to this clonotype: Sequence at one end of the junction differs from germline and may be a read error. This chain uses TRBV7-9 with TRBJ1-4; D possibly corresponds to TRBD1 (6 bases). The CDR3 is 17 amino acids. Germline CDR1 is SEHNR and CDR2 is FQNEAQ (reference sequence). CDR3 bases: TGTGCCAGCAGCCCCGGGAGAGGGGGGCTGACTAATGAAAAACTGGTTTTT. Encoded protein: CASSPGRGGLTNEKLVF. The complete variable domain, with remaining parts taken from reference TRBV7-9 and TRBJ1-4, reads DTGVSQNPRHKITKRGQNVTFRCDPISEHNRLYWYRQTLGQGPEFLTYFQNEAQLEKSRLLSDRFSAERPKGSFSTLEIQRTEQGDSAMYLCASSPGRGGLTNEKLVFGSGTQLSVL.

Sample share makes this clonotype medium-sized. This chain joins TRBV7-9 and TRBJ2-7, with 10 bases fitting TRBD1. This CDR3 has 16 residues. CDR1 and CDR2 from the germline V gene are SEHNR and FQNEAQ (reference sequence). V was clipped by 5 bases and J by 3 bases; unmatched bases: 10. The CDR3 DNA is TGTGCCAGCAGCAAGGGACAGGGGTACCCCTTCTACGAGCAGTACTTC. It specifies CASSKGQGYPFYEQYF.

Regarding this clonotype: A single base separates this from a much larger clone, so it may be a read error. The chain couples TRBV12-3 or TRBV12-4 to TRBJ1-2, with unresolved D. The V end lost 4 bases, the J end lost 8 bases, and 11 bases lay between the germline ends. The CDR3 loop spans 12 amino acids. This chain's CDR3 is CASSSVSRGYTF. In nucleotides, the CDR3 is TGTGCCAGCAGTTCGGTGTCCCGGGGCTACACCTTC.

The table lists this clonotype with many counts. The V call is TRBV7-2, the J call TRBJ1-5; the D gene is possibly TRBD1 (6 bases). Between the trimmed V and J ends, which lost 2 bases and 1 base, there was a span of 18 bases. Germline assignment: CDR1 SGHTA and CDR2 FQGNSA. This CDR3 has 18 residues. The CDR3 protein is CASSLLGAGYGSNQPQHF. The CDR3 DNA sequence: TGTGCCAGCAGCTTATTGGGGGCAGGGTACGGGAGCAATCAGCCCCAGCATTTT.

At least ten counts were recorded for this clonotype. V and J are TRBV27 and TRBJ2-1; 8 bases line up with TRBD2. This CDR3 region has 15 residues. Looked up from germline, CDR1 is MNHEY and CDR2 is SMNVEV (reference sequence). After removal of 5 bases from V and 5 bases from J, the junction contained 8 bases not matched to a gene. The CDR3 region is CASSPRREVDNEQFF. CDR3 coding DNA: TGTGCCAGCAGTCCGCGGCGGGAGGTTGACAATGAGCAGTTCTTC.

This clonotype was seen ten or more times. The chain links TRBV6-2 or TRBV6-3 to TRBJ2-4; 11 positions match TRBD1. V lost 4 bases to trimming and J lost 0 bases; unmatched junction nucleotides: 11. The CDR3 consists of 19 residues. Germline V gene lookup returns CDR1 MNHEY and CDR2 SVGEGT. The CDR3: CASSWTPGQGGRAKNIQYF. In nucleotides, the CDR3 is TGTGCCAGCAGTTGGACCCCGGGACAGGGGGGAAGAGCCAAAAACATTCAGTACTTC.

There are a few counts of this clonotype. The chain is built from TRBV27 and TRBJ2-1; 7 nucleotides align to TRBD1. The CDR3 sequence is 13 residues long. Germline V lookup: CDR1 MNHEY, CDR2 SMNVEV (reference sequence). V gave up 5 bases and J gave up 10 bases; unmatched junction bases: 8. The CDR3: CASSPYRGGEQFF. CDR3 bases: TGTGCCAGCAGTCCCTACAGGGGTGGAGAGCAGTTCTTC.

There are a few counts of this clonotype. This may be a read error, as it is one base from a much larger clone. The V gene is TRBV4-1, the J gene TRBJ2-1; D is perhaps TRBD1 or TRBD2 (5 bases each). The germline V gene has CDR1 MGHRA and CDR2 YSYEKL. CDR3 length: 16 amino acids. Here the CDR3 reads CTSSLREQGPRQEQFF. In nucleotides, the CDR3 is TGCACCAGCAGCCTCAGGGAGCAGGGCCCTCGTCAGGAGCAGTTCTTC.

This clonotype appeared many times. The DNA for the CDR3 is TGTGCCAGCAGGACAGGGGCTTGGAACACTGAAGCTTTCTTT. Translation gives CASRTGAWNTEAFF. The chain links TRBV12-3 or TRBV12-4 to TRBJ1-1, with 8 bases fitting TRBD1. J gave up 1 base and V 6 bases, and 4 bases lay outside the gene matches. The CDR3 has 14 amino acids.

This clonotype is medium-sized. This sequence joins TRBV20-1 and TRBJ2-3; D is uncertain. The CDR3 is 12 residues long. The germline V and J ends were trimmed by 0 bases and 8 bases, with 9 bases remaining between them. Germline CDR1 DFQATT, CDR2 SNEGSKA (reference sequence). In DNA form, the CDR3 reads TGCAGTGCTAGAGATCTCACTGTTACGCAGTATTTT. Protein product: CSARDLTVTQYF.

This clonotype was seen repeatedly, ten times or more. CDR3 region: CASSQGLEATGELFF. For the CDR3, the DNA is TGTGCCAGCAGCCAAGGTCTAGAGGCCACCGGGGAGCTGTTTTTT. The chain joins TRBV3-1 to TRBJ2-2; the D is unclear. The germline V gene encodes CDR1 LGHDT and CDR2 YNNKEL (reference sequence). The CDR3 totals 15 residues. V was pared by 1 base and J by 4 bases, with 10 bases between.

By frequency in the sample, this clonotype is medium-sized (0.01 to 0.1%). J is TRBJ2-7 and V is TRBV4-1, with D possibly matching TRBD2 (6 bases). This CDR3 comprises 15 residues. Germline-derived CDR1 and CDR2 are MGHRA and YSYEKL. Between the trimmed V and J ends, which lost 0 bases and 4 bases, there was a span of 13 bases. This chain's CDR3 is CASSQDRRGLYEQYF. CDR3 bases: TGCGCCAGCAGCCAAGATCGCCGGGGGTTGTACGAGCAGTACTTC.

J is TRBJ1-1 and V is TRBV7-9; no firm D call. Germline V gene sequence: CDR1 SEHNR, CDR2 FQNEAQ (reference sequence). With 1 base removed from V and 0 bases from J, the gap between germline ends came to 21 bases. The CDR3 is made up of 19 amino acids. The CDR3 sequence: CASSLEGGGFVPMNTEAFF. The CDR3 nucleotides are TGTGCCAGCAGCTTAGAGGGAGGCGGGTTCGTCCCTATGAACACTGAAGCTTTCTTT.

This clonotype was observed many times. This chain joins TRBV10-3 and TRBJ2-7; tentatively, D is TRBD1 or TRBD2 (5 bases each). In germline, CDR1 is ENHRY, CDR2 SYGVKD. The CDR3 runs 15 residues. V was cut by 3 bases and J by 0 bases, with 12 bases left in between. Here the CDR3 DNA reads TGTGCCATCAGTGATGGGACGGGGAGCTCCTACGAGCAGTACTTC. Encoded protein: CAISDGTGSSYEQYF.

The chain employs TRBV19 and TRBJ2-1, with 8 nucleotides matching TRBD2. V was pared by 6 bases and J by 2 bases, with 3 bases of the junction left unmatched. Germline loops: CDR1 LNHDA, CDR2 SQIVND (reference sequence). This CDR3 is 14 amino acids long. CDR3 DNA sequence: TGTGCCAGTAGAACTAGCGGCCCCTACAATGAGCAGTTCTTC. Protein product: CASRTSGPYNEQFF.

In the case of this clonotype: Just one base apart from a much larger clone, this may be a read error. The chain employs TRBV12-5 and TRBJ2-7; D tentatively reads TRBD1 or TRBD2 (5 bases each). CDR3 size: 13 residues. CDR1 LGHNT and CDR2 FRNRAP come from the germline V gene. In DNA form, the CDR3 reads TGTGCTGGTGGTCTGGGACGGAACTACGAGCAGTACTTC. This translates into CAGGLGRNYEQYF.

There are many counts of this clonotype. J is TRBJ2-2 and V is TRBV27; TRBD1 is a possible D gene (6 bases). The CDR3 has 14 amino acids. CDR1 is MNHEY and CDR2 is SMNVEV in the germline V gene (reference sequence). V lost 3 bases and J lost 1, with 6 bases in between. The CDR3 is CASSLGQNTGELFF. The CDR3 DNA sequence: TGTGCCAGCAGTTTGGGACAGAACACCGGGGAGCTGTTTTTT.

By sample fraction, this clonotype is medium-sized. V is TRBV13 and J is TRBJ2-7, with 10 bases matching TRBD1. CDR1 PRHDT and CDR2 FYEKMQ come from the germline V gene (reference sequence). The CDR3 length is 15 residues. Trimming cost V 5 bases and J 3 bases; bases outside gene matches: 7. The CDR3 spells CASSPRTGGGYEQYF. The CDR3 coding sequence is TGTGCCAGCAGCCCCCGGACAGGGGGTGGCTACGAGCAGTACTTC.

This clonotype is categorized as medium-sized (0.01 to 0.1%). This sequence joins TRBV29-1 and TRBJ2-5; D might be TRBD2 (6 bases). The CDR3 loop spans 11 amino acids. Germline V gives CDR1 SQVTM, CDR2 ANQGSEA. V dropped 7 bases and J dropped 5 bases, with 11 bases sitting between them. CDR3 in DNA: TGCAGCGCCCGAGGAGGGGAGACCCAGTACTTC. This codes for CSARGGETQYF.

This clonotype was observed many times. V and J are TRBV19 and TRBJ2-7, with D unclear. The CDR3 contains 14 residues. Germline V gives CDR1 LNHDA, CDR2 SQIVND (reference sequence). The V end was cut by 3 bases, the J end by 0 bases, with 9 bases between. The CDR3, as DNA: TGTGCCAGTAGTATTGGGCAAAACTCCTACGAGCAGTACTTC. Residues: CASSIGQNSYEQYF.

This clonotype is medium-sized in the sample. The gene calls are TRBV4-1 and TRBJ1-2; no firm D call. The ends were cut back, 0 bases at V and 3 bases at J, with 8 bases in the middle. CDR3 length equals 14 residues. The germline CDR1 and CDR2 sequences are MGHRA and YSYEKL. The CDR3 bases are TGCGCCAGCAGCCAAGATGCGGGGTACTATGGCTACACCTTC. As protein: CASSQDAGYYGYTF.

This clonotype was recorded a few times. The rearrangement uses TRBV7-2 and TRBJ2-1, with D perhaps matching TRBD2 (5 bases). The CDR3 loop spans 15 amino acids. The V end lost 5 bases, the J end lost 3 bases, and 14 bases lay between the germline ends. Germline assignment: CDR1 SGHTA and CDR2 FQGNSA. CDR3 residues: CASSRGLSFYNEQFF. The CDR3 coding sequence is TGTGCCAGCAGCCGAGGACTGAGCTTCTACAATGAGCAGTTCTTC.

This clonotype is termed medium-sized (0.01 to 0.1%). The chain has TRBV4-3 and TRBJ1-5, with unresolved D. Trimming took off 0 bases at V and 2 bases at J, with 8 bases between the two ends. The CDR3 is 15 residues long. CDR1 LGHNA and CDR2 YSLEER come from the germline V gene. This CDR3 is CASSQDFAGNQPQHF. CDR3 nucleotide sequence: TGCGCCAGCAGCCAAGATTTCGCAGGCAATCAGCCCCAGCATTTT.

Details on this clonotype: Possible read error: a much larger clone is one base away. The CDR3 sequence: CASRLRILAGISGANVLTF. The CDR3 nucleotides read TGTGCCAGCAGGCTTCGGATTTTAGCGGGAATCTCTGGGGCCAACGTCCTGACTTTC. The rearrangement joins TRBV5-3 to TRBJ2-6; 8 positions match TRBD2. TRBV5-3 is given ORF status, its function remaining uncertain. J was trimmed by 0 bases and V by 8 bases; bases with no gene match: 16. The CDR3 contains 19 residues.

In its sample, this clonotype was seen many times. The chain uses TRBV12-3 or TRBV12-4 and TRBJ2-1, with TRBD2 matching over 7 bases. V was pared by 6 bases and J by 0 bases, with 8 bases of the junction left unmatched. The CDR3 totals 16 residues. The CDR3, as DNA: TGTGCCAGCAGGACCGTGCTAGCGGACTCCTACAATGAGCAGTTCTTC. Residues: CASRTVLADSYNEQFF.

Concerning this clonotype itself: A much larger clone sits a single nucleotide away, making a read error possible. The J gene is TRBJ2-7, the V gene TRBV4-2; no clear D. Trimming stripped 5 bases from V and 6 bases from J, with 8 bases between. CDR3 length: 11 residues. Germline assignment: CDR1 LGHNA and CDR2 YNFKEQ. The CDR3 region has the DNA TGTGCCAGCAGCTTCGGAACCGAGCAGTACTTC. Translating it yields CASSFGTEQYF.

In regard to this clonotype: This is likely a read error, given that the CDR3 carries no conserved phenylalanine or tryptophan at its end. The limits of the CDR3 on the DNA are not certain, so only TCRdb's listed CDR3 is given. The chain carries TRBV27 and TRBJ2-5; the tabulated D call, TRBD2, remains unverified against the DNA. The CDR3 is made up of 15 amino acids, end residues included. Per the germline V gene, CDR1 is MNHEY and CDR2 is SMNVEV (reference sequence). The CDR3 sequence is CASSSPPLGQETQCL.

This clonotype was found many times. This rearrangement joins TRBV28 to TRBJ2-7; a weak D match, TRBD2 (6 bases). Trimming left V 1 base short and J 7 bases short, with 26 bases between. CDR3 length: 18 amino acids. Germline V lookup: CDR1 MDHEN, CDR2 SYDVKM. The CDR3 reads CASSLYTQSGVEYWEQYF. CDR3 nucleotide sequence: TGTGCCAGCAGTTTATACACCCAGTCGGGGGTGGAGTATTGGGAGCAGTACTTC.

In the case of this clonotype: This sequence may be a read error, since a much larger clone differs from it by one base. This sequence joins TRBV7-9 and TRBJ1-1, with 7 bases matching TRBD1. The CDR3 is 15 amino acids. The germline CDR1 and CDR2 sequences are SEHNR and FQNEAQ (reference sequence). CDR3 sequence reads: CASGFEDRVNTEAFF. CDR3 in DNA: TGTGCCAGCGGCTTCGAAGACAGGGTGAACACTGAAGCTTTCTTT.

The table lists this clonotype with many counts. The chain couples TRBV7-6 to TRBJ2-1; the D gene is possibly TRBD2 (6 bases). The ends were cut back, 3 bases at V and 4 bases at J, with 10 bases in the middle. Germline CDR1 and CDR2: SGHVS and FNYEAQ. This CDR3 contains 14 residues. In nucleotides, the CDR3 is TGTGCCAGCAGCTTGGGGACTCTATACAATGAGCAGTTCTTC. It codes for CASSLGTLYNEQFF.